One TCR beta chain is described in this entry. Its antigen is still unknown. The CDR3 is made up of 13 amino acids. CDR1 and CDR2 from the germline V gene are SGHRS and YFSETQ. V lost 5 bases and J lost 2, with 11 bases in between. These data are taken from a study of cytomegalovirus exposure and HLA in healthy donors. PCR employed 60 Vbeta and 13 Jbeta primers. Sequencing was performed with immunoSEQ multiplex PCR; in TCRdb, only in-frame clones are kept and a portion is missing. The sample holds some 100,000 clones, around three quarters seen once. Whole-study findings and limits: High specificity and sensitivity for cytomegalovirus status were reported for the classifier. Follow-up analysis seemed to connect common viral pathogens with several of the most significant clusters identified. Differences between HLA loci emerged in a later analysis of TCR association rates, with DRB1 most and HLA-C fewest.

The origin of this receptor is a female donor in good health and CMV-seropositive. J is TRBJ2-7 and V is TRBV5-1; D may be TRBD1 (5 bases). Sequenced material: PBMCs. As DNA, the CDR3 is TGCGCCAGCAGGGGTTCAGGGACCTACGAGCAGTACTTC. This translates into CASRGSGTYEQYF.